What follows is one T cell receptor beta chain and its context. This sample is part of a study of shared clonotypes between healthy human individuals. The overall study: CD4 naive and memory got three plates each, CD8 naive two, CD8 memory one.

Clones were read by immunoSEQ multiplex PCR, and TCRdb kept only the in-frame ones, dropping some. The data show more than 550,000 clones, with around 70% seen just once and under 2% held by the top ten. The V gene end was trimmed by 2 bases and the J gene end by 9 bases; junction bases not matched to a gene: 5. This CDR3 has 14 amino acids. Germline loops: CDR1 SGHDN, CDR2 FVKESK. The sample consisted of memory CD4+ T cells sorted from blood. As to subset: CD45RA-negative fraction. The rearrangement joins TRBV14 to TRBJ2-1; 9 bases match TRBD2. This receptor was taken from a woman aged 30 to 39 in good health. The CDR3 here is CASSQLSGRTEQFF. CDR3 DNA sequence: TGTGCCAGCAGCCAATTAAGCGGGAGGACTGAGCAGTTCTTC.